The 21 T cell receptor beta chains below all came from one sample that was sequenced in a study of early T cells in non-severe SARS-CoV-2 infection. Using its own MiXCR run on the 5' RACE reads, TCRdb lists one record per CDR3 protein. This sample has roughly 40,000 distinct CDR3 sequences, with more than 9% found just once. The specimen was whole blood. The source is an adult who was a healthcare worker with PCR-confirmed SARS-CoV-2 infection or an uninfected control (not recorded which).

This clonotype was seen ten or more times. V usage is TRBV28 and J usage is TRBJ2-5; D may be TRBD1 (6 bases). In germline, CDR1 is MDHEN, CDR2 SYDVKM. With 11 bases removed from V and 3 bases from J, the gap between germline ends came to 19 bases. This CDR3 has 14 residues. The CDR3 nucleotides are TGTGCCGCCGGAACGGACAGCGGAAAAGAGACCCAGTACTTC. Translating gives CAAGTDSGKETQYF.

This clonotype was observed many times. The chain carries TRBV5-1 and TRBJ2-7, with D unresolved. Looked up from germline, CDR1 is SGHRS and CDR2 is YFSETQ. The CDR3 has 15 residues. The germline V and J ends were trimmed by 0 bases and 0 bases, with 10 bases remaining between them. The CDR3 loop is CASSLDRFLSYEQYF. CDR3 bases: TGCGCCAGCAGCTTGGACCGTTTCCTCTCCTACGAGCAGTACTTC.

This clonotype was seen more than once but under ten times. This chain connects TRBV28 to TRBJ2-7; D is unclear. CDR3 length: 15 amino acids. Trimming removed 3 bases from V and 2 bases from J, with 14 bases in between. From germline, CDR1 is MDHEN and CDR2 SYDVKM. In DNA, the CDR3 is TGTGCCAGCAGTTTCGAGGTGTCAACGGCCTACGAGCAGTACTTC. The encoded protein is CASSFEVSTAYEQYF.

In this sample, this clonotype turned up a few times. The rearrangement joins TRBV12-3 or TRBV12-4 to TRBJ1-6, with D unclear. Trimming stripped 3 bases from V and 7 bases from J, with 10 bases between. The CDR3 extends over 14 amino acids. CDR3 nucleotide sequence: TGTGCCAGCAGTTTCGGCAGGAGGAATTCACCCCTCCACTTT. Translating it yields CASSFGRRNSPLHF.

This clonotype was seen a handful of times. J is TRBJ1-4 and V is TRBV7-2; 8 positions agree with TRBD1. CDR1 is SGHTA and CDR2 is FQGNSA in the germline V gene. After removal of 5 bases from V and 8 bases from J, the junction contained 7 bases not matched to a gene. There are 14 residues in the CDR3. The CDR3 nucleotides are TGTGCCAGCAGCCACCCCCGGGACAGGGAAAAACTGTTTTTT. This codes for CASSHPRDREKLFF.

The table lists this clonotype with many counts. The chain uses TRBV19 and TRBJ2-7, with 11 bases aligning to TRBD2. The germline V gene has CDR1 LNHDA and CDR2 SQIVND (reference sequence). The V and J ends lost 2 bases and 4 bases, in that order; junction bases with no gene match: 7. There are 16 residues in the CDR3. The CDR3 coding sequence is TGTGCCAGTAGTATAAGCTTACTAGCGGGAGATTACGAGCAGTACTTC. The encoded protein is CASSISLLAGDYEQYF. Drawing the rest from reference TRBV19 and TRBJ2-7, the complete variable domain is DGGITQSPKYLFRKEGQNVTLSCEQNLNHDAMYWYRQDPGQGLRLIYYSQIVNDFQKGDIAEGYSVSREKKESFPLTVTSAQKNPTAFYLCASSISLLAGDYEQYFGPGTRLTVT.

This chain connects TRBV7-2 to TRBJ2-3; D possibly uses TRBD1 or TRBD2 (5 bases each). The germline V gene encodes CDR1 SGHTA and CDR2 FQGNSA. The CDR3 spans 13 residues. The V end lost 4 bases, the J end lost 6 bases, and 11 bases lay between the germline ends. The CDR3 loop is CASSSLWGDTQYF. CDR3 nucleotides: TGTGCCAGCAGCTCCCTTTGGGGGGATACGCAGTATTTT.

In this sample, this clonotype turned up many times. The chain uses TRBV19 and TRBJ2-7; D not resolved. CDR1 is LNHDA and CDR2 is SQIVND in the germline V gene (reference sequence). This CDR3 is built from 12 residues. V lost 4 bases, J lost 1 base, and 5 bases lay in between. As DNA, the CDR3 is TGTGCCAGTAGTAGAGGATCCTACGAGCAGTACTTC. The encoded protein is CASSRGSYEQYF.

This chain joins TRBV6-2 or TRBV6-3 and TRBJ2-2, with 12 bases matching TRBD2. CDR3 length: 16 residues. Trimming removed 6 bases from V and 6 bases from J; junction bases left unmatched: 8. Germline CDR1 and CDR2: MNHEY and SVGEGT. The chain's CDR3 is CASRVTSGRSSGELFF. CDR3 nucleotides: TGTGCCAGCAGGGTTACTAGCGGGAGGTCCTCCGGGGAGCTGTTTTTT.

The gene calls are TRBV5-4 and TRBJ1-4, with D maybe TRBD1 (6 bases). Trimming shortened V by 2 bases and J by 7 bases, and 15 bases separated the two germline ends. The CDR3 contains 15 residues. CDR1 is SGHNT, CDR2 YYREEE, per germline (reference sequence). The CDR3 DNA follows: TGTGCCAGCAGCTTTCGAGGCAGGGGAGGTGAAAAACTGTTTTTT. Translation: CASSFRGRGGEKLFF.

This clonotype was seen repeatedly, ten times or more. The J gene is TRBJ1-2, the V gene TRBV2, with a tentative D call TRBD1 (6 bases). Between the trimmed V and J ends, which lost 0 bases and 6 bases, there was a span of 11 bases. The CDR3 covers 14 residues. CDR1 is SNHLY and CDR2 is FYNNEI in the germline V gene. The chain's CDR3 is CASSEALRTDGYTF. For the CDR3, the DNA is TGTGCCAGCAGTGAAGCGCTTCGGACAGATGGCTACACCTTC.

V usage is TRBV28 and J usage is TRBJ2-6; no definite D call. The V end was cut by 8 bases, the J end by 4 bases, with 6 bases between. Germline V gene sequence: CDR1 MDHEN, CDR2 SYDVKM. The CDR3 contains 12 residues. In DNA form, the CDR3 reads TGTGCCAGCGGGCAGGGGGCCAACGTCCTGACTTTC. Amino acid sequence: CASGQGANVLTF.

This clonotype has a count of ten or more. The chain has TRBV6-2 or TRBV6-3 and TRBJ2-7; the D gene could be TRBD1 or TRBD2 (6 bases each). V dropped 3 bases and J dropped 4 bases, with 16 bases sitting between them. This CDR3 has 15 residues. Germline V gene sequence: CDR1 MNHEY, CDR2 SVGEGT. Here the CDR3 reads CASSYRGLPFYEQYF. Written as DNA, the CDR3 is TGTGCCAGCAGTTATCGGGGGCTTCCTTTTTACGAGCAGTACTTC.

This clonotype was seen more than once but under ten times. DNA for the CDR3: TGTGCCAGCAGGGGGACTAGCGGCTCCAAAAACATTCAGTACTTC. Its translation is CASRGTSGSKNIQYF. The rearrangement links TRBV12-3 or TRBV12-4 to TRBJ2-4; 11 bases match TRBD2. The CDR3 spans 15 residues. Trimming took 6 bases from V and 2 from J; bases not matched to a gene: 3.

This clonotype was observed at least ten times. This rearrangement joins TRBV7-8 to TRBJ2-1, with D possibly matching TRBD1 (6 bases). With 4 bases removed from V and 2 bases from J, the gap between germline ends came to 12 bases. Germline V gene lookup returns CDR1 SGHVS and CDR2 FQNEAQ. This CDR3 is 15 amino acids long. In nucleotides, the CDR3 is TGTGCCAGCAGCTCCTCGACAGGCCCCTACAATGAGCAGTTCTTC. This sequence encodes CASSSSTGPYNEQFF. The entire variable domain, with the rest obtained from reference TRBV7-8 and TRBJ2-1, is as follows: GAGVSQSPRYKVAKRGQDVALRCDPISGHVSLFWYQQALGQGPEFLTYFQNEAQLDKSGLPSDRFFAERPEGSVSTLKIQRTQQEDSAVYLCASSSSTGPYNEQFFGPGTRLTVL.

The V and J genes are TRBV15 and TRBJ2-5, with D unresolved. V gave up 3 bases and J gave up 3 bases, with 11 bases separating them. The CDR3 contains 14 residues. CDR1 and CDR2 from the germline V gene are LNHNV and YYDKDF (reference sequence). CDR3 region: CATSRHGREETQYF. The CDR3, as DNA: TGTGCCACCAGCAGGCACGGACGGGAAGAGACCCAGTACTTC.

The CDR3 DNA follows: TGTGCCAGCTCACCAGTGGGCTCTAGCTCTGGAAACACCATATATTTT. It specifies CASSPVGSSSGNTIYF. This sequence joins TRBV18 and TRBJ1-3, with D hard to call. Germline loops: CDR1 KGHSH, CDR2 LQKENI. V lost 2 bases and J lost 0, with 11 bases in between. This CDR3 region has 16 residues. Drawing the rest from reference TRBV18 and TRBJ1-3, the complete variable domain is NAGVMQNPRHLVRRRGQEARLRCSPMKGHSHVYWYRQLPEEGLKFMVYLQKENIIDESGMPKERFSAEFPKEGPSILRIQQVVRGDSAAYFCASSPVGSSSGNTIYFGEGSWLTVV.

The chain joins TRBV29-1 to TRBJ1-1; a possible D gene is TRBD1 (5 bases). The CDR3 extends over 13 amino acids. Between the trimmed V and J ends, which lost 4 bases and 1 base, there was a span of 10 bases. Germline CDR1 reads SQVTM; CDR2 reads ANQGSEA. The CDR3 spells CSVGGHWNTEAFF. The CDR3 bases are TGCAGCGTTGGAGGACACTGGAACACTGAAGCTTTCTTT. The variable domain in full, with the rest retrieved from reference TRBV29-1 and TRBJ1-1, is SAVISQKPSRDICQRGTSLTIQCQVDSQVTMMFWYRQQPGQSLTLIATANQGSEATYESGFVIDKFPISRPNLTFSTLTVSNMSPEDSSIYLCSVGGHWNTEAFFGQGTRLTVV.

The sample holds many counts of this clonotype. This chain connects TRBV4-2 to TRBJ2-5; 8 bases line up with TRBD1. The CDR3 spans 16 residues. Germline-derived CDR1 and CDR2 are LGHNA and YNFKEQ. J gave up 3 bases and V 0 bases, and 6 bases lay outside the gene matches. The CDR3 bases are TGTGCCAGCAGCCAAGATTACGACAGGGGAGAAGAGACCCAGTACTTC. Its translation is CASSQDYDRGEETQYF.

This clonotype turned up a few times. The rearrangement links TRBV29-1 to TRBJ2-3, with 9 bases matching TRBD2. The length of the CDR3 is 14 residues. Germline values: CDR1 SQVTM, CDR2 ANQGSEA. V was pared by 5 bases and J by 0 bases, with 3 bases of the junction left unmatched. The CDR3 reads CSVTAGGSTDTQYF. The CDR3 DNA reads as TGCAGCGTTACAGCGGGGGGTAGCACAGATACGCAGTATTTT.

This clonotype showed up just a few times. The chain is built from TRBV7-8 and TRBJ2-5, with TRBD2 matching over 9 bases. Germline V gives CDR1 SGHVS, CDR2 FQNEAQ. J gave up 6 bases and V 5 bases, and 13 bases lay outside the gene matches. The CDR3 is 16 amino acids. The CDR3, as DNA: TGTGCCAGCAGCCCAGGCCGACGACTAGCGGTGAAGACCCAGTACTTC. Its protein is CASSPGRRLAVKTQYF.